Below are 21 T cell receptor beta chains sequenced from a single sample in a study of blood T cell repertoires in COVID-19. Sequenced by immunoSEQ multiplex PCR; TCRdb stores in-frame clones only, minus some. The sample gives about 300,000 clones, about nine tenths of which show up once; less than 4.5% is in the top ten. The sequenced sample consisted of PBMCs or T cells enriched from blood (not recorded which). The receptors shown here come from a young man who had recovered from COVID-19.

V usage is TRBV9 and J usage is TRBJ1-2, with 10 bases lining up with TRBD1. V gave up 6 bases and J gave up 7 bases; unmatched junction bases: 15. This CDR3 has 16 amino acids. CDR1 is SGDLS and CDR2 is YYNGEE in the germline V gene. The CDR3 spells CASKRAGTGDFSGYTF. The CDR3 coding sequence is TGTGCCAGCAAACGAGCCGGGACAGGGGATTTTAGTGGCTACACCTTC.

The rearrangement uses TRBV11-3 and TRBJ2-2, with TRBD1 matching over 8 bases. J was trimmed by 0 bases and V by 5 bases; bases with no gene match: 2. CDR3 size: 15 residues. CDR1 and CDR2 from the germline V gene are SGHNT and YENEEA. The CDR3 reads CASSPTGANTGELFF. CDR3 nucleotides: TGTGCCAGCAGCCCGACAGGGGCGAACACCGGGGAGCTGTTTTTT.

The rearrangement links TRBV6-5 to TRBJ2-6; D is unresolved. The length of the CDR3 is 14 residues. Trimming removed 2 bases from V and 3 bases from J, with 5 bases in between. Germline-derived CDR1 and CDR2 are MNHEY and SVGAGI. CDR3 in DNA: TGTGCCAGCAGTTACACGCGTGGGGCCAACGTCCTGACTTTC. Protein product: CASSYTRGANVLTF.

This rearrangement joins TRBV10-3 to TRBJ2-7; TRBD2 aligns across 12 bases. This CDR3 contains 15 residues. V lost 3 bases, J lost 3 bases, and 3 bases stayed unmatched. Germline CDR1 reads ENHRY; CDR2 reads SYGVKD. CDR3 region: CAISDPGLAGYEQYF. The CDR3 DNA follows: TGTGCCATCAGTGATCCGGGACTAGCGGGCTACGAGCAGTACTTC.

CDR3 in amino acids: CASSSWGGPNTGELFF. The CDR3 DNA reads TGTGCCAGCAGTTCCTGGGGAGGCCCGAACACCGGGGAGCTGTTTTTT. The chain uses TRBV27 and TRBJ2-2; D is perhaps TRBD2 (6 bases). CDR1 is MNHEY, CDR2 SMNVEV, per germline (reference sequence). The CDR3 contains 16 residues. V lost 4 bases, J lost 0 bases, and 12 bases lay in between.

J is TRBJ2-2 and V is TRBV11-3; D may be TRBD1 (6 bases). Germline V gene data show CDR1 as SGHNT and CDR2 as YENEEA. Trimming left V 1 base short and J 0 bases short, with 9 bases between. There are 16 residues in the CDR3. This CDR3 reads CASSLGQVANTGELFF. CDR3 bases: TGTGCCAGCAGCTTAGGACAGGTGGCGAACACCGGGGAGCTGTTTTTT. The variable domain in full, with the rest retrieved from reference TRBV11-3 and TRBJ2-2, is EAGVVQSPRYKIIEKKQPVAFWCNPISGHNTLYWYLQNLGQGPELLIRYENEEAVDDSQLPKDRFSAERLKGVDSTLKIQPAELGDSAVYLCASSLGQVANTGELFFGEGSRLTVL.

The chain couples TRBV9 to TRBJ1-2; D gene uncertain. Germline CDR1 SGDLS, CDR2 YYNGEE. Between the trimmed V and J ends, which lost 1 base and 0 bases, there was a span of 13 bases. The CDR3 consists of 16 residues. CDR3 sequence reads: CASSVSASGANYGYTF. In nucleotides, the CDR3 is TGTGCCAGCAGCGTAAGTGCCTCCGGAGCTAACTATGGCTACACCTTC.

The V call is TRBV9, the J call TRBJ2-1, with 10 bases lining up with TRBD2. The CDR3 has 16 residues. Germline values: CDR1 SGDLS, CDR2 YYNGEE. V shed 4 bases and J 0 bases; nucleotides not matched to a gene: 4. CDR3 DNA sequence: TGTGCCAGCAGCTCTAGCGGGGGCAGCTCCTACAATGAGCAGTTCTTC. The encoded protein is CASSSSGGSSYNEQFF. Drawing the rest from reference TRBV9 and TRBJ2-1, the complete variable domain is DSGVTQTPKHLITATGQRVTLRCSPRSGDLSVYWYQQSLDQGLQFLIQYYNGEERAKGNILERFSAQQFPDLHSELNLSSLELGDSALYFCASSSSGGSSYNEQFFGPGTRLTVL.

V is TRBV5-8 and J is TRBJ2-1, with a tentative D call TRBD2 (6 bases). V lost 2 bases, J lost 9 bases, and 18 bases lay in between. Germline CDR1 is SGHTS and CDR2 is YDEGEE. The CDR3 has 15 amino acids. CDR3 DNA: TGTGCCAGCAGCTTAGATAACTTCCTCGGGGGTGAGCAGTTCTTC. Translation gives CASSLDNFLGGEQFF.

The gene calls are TRBV5-4 and TRBJ2-5, with D possibly TRBD2 on 7 matching bases. V gave up 1 base and J gave up 4 bases, with 11 bases separating them. Germline CDR1 and CDR2: SGHNT and YYREEE (reference sequence). This CDR3 is 14 amino acids long. The CDR3 loop is CASSLWGGRETQYF. For the CDR3, the DNA is TGTGCCAGCAGCTTGTGGGGGGGGCGAGAGACCCAGTACTTC.

V usage is TRBV18 and J usage is TRBJ2-7, with TRBD2 matching 14 bases. The V gene's germline CDR1 is KGHSH and CDR2 LQKENI. Losses at the gene ends were 0 bases for V and 5 bases for J; bases not matched to a gene: 3. The CDR3 is 16 amino acids. CDR3 in amino acids: CASSPPTSGRGNEQYF. As DNA, the CDR3 is TGTGCCAGCTCACCACCGACTAGCGGGAGGGGCAACGAGCAGTACTTC.

The CDR3 sequence is CASSYQRGGTVKTQYF. CDR3 sequence (DNA): TGTGCCAGCAGTTACCAGCGGGGGGGCACAGTCAAGACCCAGTACTTC. V gene TRBV6-5 combines with J gene TRBJ2-5, with 10 bases fitting TRBD2. The CDR3 contains 16 residues. The ends lost 2 bases at V and 6 bases at J; junction bases unmatched: 9. Per germline, CDR1 MNHEY and CDR2 SVGAGI.

The V and J genes are TRBV27 and TRBJ2-5, with TRBD1 matching 9 bases. This CDR3 spans 14 amino acids. V lost 5 bases, J lost 1 base, and 2 bases stayed unmatched. In germline, CDR1 is MNHEY, CDR2 SMNVEV (reference sequence). This CDR3 reads CASSKTGGQETQYF. The CDR3 DNA follows: TGTGCCAGCAGTAAGACAGGGGGCCAAGAGACCCAGTACTTC.

The DNA for the CDR3 is TGTGCCAGCAGCCGGGGGGACGGCCTCGAGCAGTACTTC. Its protein product is CASSRGDGLEQYF. The genes are TRBV5-5 and TRBJ2-7; 7 positions agree with TRBD2. CDR1 and CDR2 from the germline V gene are SGHKS and YYEKEE (reference sequence). V lost 4 bases, J lost 6 bases, and 7 bases stayed unmatched. The CDR3 covers 13 residues.

This clone was observed a handful of times. The chain is built from TRBV2 and TRBJ1-2, with 8 bases that match TRBD1. This CDR3 contains 17 residues. The V gene's germline CDR1 is SNHLY and CDR2 FYNNEI. Germline trimming cut 0 bases from V and 3 bases from J; bases unmatched to any gene: 9. The CDR3 reads CASSEAAGQGTYYGYTF. DNA for the CDR3: TGTGCCAGCAGTGAAGCCGCTGGACAGGGCACATACTATGGCTACACCTTC.

This rearrangement joins TRBV29-1 to TRBJ2-7, with TRBD1 as a possible D gene (6 bases). Trimming shortened V by 6 bases and J by 4 bases, and 13 bases separated the two germline ends. The CDR3 runs to 12 residues. The germline V gene encodes CDR1 SQVTM and CDR2 ANQGSEA. As DNA, the CDR3 is TGCAGCGTCGCAGGGGATCGATACGAGCAGTACTTC. It is translated as CSVAGDRYEQYF.

The chain uses TRBV11-2 and TRBJ1-2, with D possibly matching TRBD1 (6 bases). CDR1 and CDR2 (germline): SGHAT, FQNNGV. This CDR3 is built from 14 residues. With 10 bases removed from V and 2 bases from J, the gap between germline ends came to 17 bases. The CDR3 region is CAIPLQGGNYGYTF. The CDR3 bases are TGTGCCATCCCACTACAGGGAGGGAACTATGGCTACACCTTC.

The genes are TRBV6-5 and TRBJ1-1, with 9 bases lining up with TRBD1. The junction had 8 bases not matched to a gene; V was cut back by 5 bases and J by 7 bases. This CDR3 comprises 14 residues. CDR1 is MNHEY, CDR2 SVGAGI, per germline. The CDR3 reads CASSPGTGKVEAFF. CDR3 DNA sequence: TGTGCCAGCAGTCCCGGGACAGGGAAGGTTGAAGCTTTCTTT.

The J gene is TRBJ2-1, the V gene TRBV10-1; no reliable D call. Trimming took off 2 bases at V and 0 bases at J, with 8 bases between the two ends. The CDR3 sequence is 15 residues long. Germline V gives CDR1 WNHNN, CDR2 SYGVQD (reference sequence). The CDR3, as DNA: TGCGCCAGCAGTGAGGACCCTAGCTCCTACAATGAGCAGTTCTTC. Its protein is CASSEDPSSYNEQFF.

V and J are TRBV28 and TRBJ1-2, with D unclear. This CDR3 spans 12 amino acids. The germline V gene has CDR1 MDHEN and CDR2 SYDVKM. V dropped 1 base and J dropped 8 bases, with 8 bases sitting between them. The CDR3: CASSLLAFGYTF. CDR3 coding DNA: TGTGCCAGCAGTTTATTGGCCTTCGGCTACACCTTC.

This clone has only one observation. The chain joins TRBV28 to TRBJ1-5, with D tentatively TRBD1 (5 bases). Germline CDR1 reads MDHEN; CDR2 reads SYDVKM. Trimming cost V 4 bases and J 1 base, with 14 bases left between them. The CDR3 covers 16 residues. Here the CDR3 reads CASSSRRGGSNQPQHF. CDR3 in DNA: TGTGCCAGCAGTTCCCGGCGGGGGGGGAGCAATCAGCCCCAGCATTTT.